Listed here are 27 T cell receptor beta chains from one sample, sequenced in a study of early T cells in non-severe SARS-CoV-2 infection. Each CDR3 protein gets one entry after TCRdb re-called the 5' RACE reads with MiXCR. The sample yields some 41,000 distinct CDR3 sequences, about 25% seen once. Sequencing used whole blood, obtained at baseline. Every receptor here comes from an adult who was a healthcare worker with PCR-confirmed SARS-CoV-2 infection or an uninfected control (not recorded which).

A few counts support this clonotype. This chain uses TRBV19 with TRBJ1-5; possibly TRBD1 for D (5 bases). V lost 4 bases and J 3 bases, leaving 10 bases between the germline ends. This CDR3 is built from 14 residues. From germline, CDR1 is LNHDA and CDR2 SQIVND (reference sequence). The CDR3 sequence: CASSTGTFNQPQHF. In nucleotides, the CDR3 is TGTGCCAGTAGTACCGGGACCTTCAATCAGCCCCAGCATTTT.

This clonotype has more than one count but fewer than ten. V usage is TRBV7-3 and J usage is TRBJ2-2, with TRBD2 matching over 7 bases. The V gene end was trimmed by 6 bases and the J gene end by 8 bases; junction bases not matched to a gene: 6. Germline-derived CDR1 and CDR2 are SGHTA and FQGTGA. The CDR3 spans 13 residues. The CDR3 nucleotides read TGTGCCAGCAGTCTCAGCGGGGAGGGGGAGCTGTTTTTT. Protein product: CASSLSGEGELFF.

This chain uses TRBV27 with TRBJ2-7, with 7 positions matching TRBD1. The CDR3 contains 12 residues. V lost 2 bases, J lost 6 bases, and 1 base stayed unmatched. CDR1 and CDR2 from the germline V gene are MNHEY and SMNVEV (reference sequence). This CDR3 reads CASSLHRGEQYF. The CDR3 nucleotides are TGTGCCAGCAGTTTACACAGGGGCGAGCAGTACTTC.

This chain uses TRBV20-1 with TRBJ1-5; D call uncertain. Trimming pared 3 bases from V and 5 bases from J, leaving 11 bases between. Germline values: CDR1 DFQATT, CDR2 SNEGSKA (reference sequence). The CDR3 spans 13 residues. CDR3: CSASVGLDQPQHF. DNA of the CDR3: TGCAGTGCTAGTGTAGGGCTCGATCAGCCCCAGCATTTT.

The rearrangement joins TRBV12-3 or TRBV12-4 to TRBJ1-4; D not resolved. Trimming removed 6 bases at V and 7 bases at J, with 12 bases between. The CDR3 extends over 13 amino acids. The CDR3 reads CASRGGFTEKLFF. DNA of the CDR3: TGTGCCAGCAGGGGCGGCTTCACTGAAAAACTGTTTTTT.

The V and J genes are TRBV5-5 and TRBJ2-7; D might be TRBD2 (6 bases). V was shortened by 4 bases and J by 2 bases, with 13 bases between the two germline ends. This CDR3 spans 14 amino acids. CDR1 is SGHKS, CDR2 YYEKEE, per germline (reference sequence). Here the CDR3 DNA reads TGTGCCAGCAGCCCGTTCGGGGAGGCCTACGAGCAGTACTTC. Protein sequence: CASSPFGEAYEQYF.

The rearrangement uses TRBV14 and TRBJ2-2; D is possibly TRBD1 or TRBD2 (6 bases each). The CDR3 consists of 16 residues. Looked up from germline, CDR1 is SGHDN and CDR2 is FVKESK. The ends were cut back, 3 bases at V and 4 bases at J, with 15 bases in the middle. CDR3 coding DNA: TGTGCCAGCAGCCAGGTCCGGGGGCAAGGCACCGGGGAGCTGTTTTTT. It translates to CASSQVRGQGTGELFF.

This clonotype was detected once. The DNA for the CDR3 is TGTGCCAGCAGTTTTCAGGGTTATGGCTACACCTTC. Translated: CASSFQGYGYTF. This chain links TRBV12-3 or TRBV12-4 with TRBJ1-2; TRBD1 is a possible D gene (5 bases). V lost 3 bases, J lost 5 bases, and 7 bases lay in between. This CDR3 is 12 amino acids long.

The CDR3 bases are TGTGCCAGCAGTTTACAGGAAGGCGAGCAGTACTTC. It translates to CASSLQEGEQYF. The V and J genes are TRBV7-9 and TRBJ2-7; tentative D call: TRBD1 (5 bases). Trimming took off 6 bases at V and 6 bases at J, with 12 bases between the two ends. This CDR3 is 12 amino acids long. CDR1 SEHNR and CDR2 FQNEAQ come from the germline V gene (reference sequence).

In its sample, this clonotype is medium-sized. The chain uses TRBV2 and TRBJ2-2; D tentatively fits TRBD1 or TRBD2 (5 bases each). From germline, CDR1 is SNHLY and CDR2 FYNNEI. There are 15 residues in the CDR3. V gave up 6 bases and J gave up 3 bases, with 14 bases separating them. The CDR3 spells CASRPGAVHTGELFF. In nucleotides, the CDR3 is TGTGCCAGCAGGCCCGGGGCCGTACACACCGGGGAGCTGTTTTTT.

The CDR3 DNA follows: TGTGCCAGCACTTCTTCCGGACGGATGGGGAATCAGCCCCAGCATTTT. Protein: CASTSSGRMGNQPQHF. The V call is TRBV28, the J call TRBJ1-5; no definite D call. V dropped 7 bases and J dropped 4 bases, with 20 bases sitting between them. CDR3 length: 16 amino acids. CDR1 and CDR2 from the germline V gene are MDHEN and SYDVKM.

This clonotype was detected a few times. V usage is TRBV6-1 and J usage is TRBJ1-6; D is unclear. V was trimmed by 7 bases and J by 14 bases, leaving 15 bases between them. There are 12 residues in the CDR3. Germline CDR1 is MNHNS and CDR2 is SASEGT. The CDR3 sequence: CASKPADGTLHF. CDR3 bases: TGTGCCAGCAAACCGGCGGACGGAACCCTCCACTTT.

Relative to its sample, this clonotype is medium-sized (0.01 to 0.1%). The V call is TRBV18, the J call TRBJ2-4, with D perhaps being TRBD1 or TRBD2 (5 bases each). Germline V lookup: CDR1 KGHSH, CDR2 LQKENI. CDR3 size: 15 residues. The V gene lost 2 bases and the J gene lost 9 bases, with 17 bases spanning the gap. CDR3 bases: TGTGCCAGCTCACCATCCTCCAATCCGGGACCCATTCAGTACTTC. As protein: CASSPSSNPGPIQYF.

V and J are TRBV20-1 and TRBJ2-5; D not resolved. V lost 5 bases to trimming and J lost 0 bases, with 10 bases between them. The CDR3 spans 13 residues. CDR1 is DFQATT, CDR2 SNEGSKA, per germline (reference sequence). Here the CDR3 DNA reads TGCAGTGCTGGCGACCAGCACCAAGAGACCCAGTACTTC. Its translation: CSAGDQHQETQYF.

This clonotype has just one count. The chain uses TRBV5-5 and TRBJ1-4; 7 bases fit TRBD1. Germline trimming cut 4 bases from V and 7 bases from J; bases unmatched to any gene: 13. The CDR3 runs to 16 residues. Germline loops: CDR1 SGHKS, CDR2 YYEKEE (reference sequence). The CDR3, as DNA: TGTGCCAGCAGCCCGGTTCGTCCGGGACAGCCTGAAAAACTGTTTTTT. Protein product: CASSPVRPGQPEKLFF.

By its share, this clonotype is medium-sized. V usage is TRBV7-3 and J usage is TRBJ2-3; no definite D call. The CDR3 length is 13 residues. CDR1 and CDR2 from the germline V gene are SGHTA and FQGTGA. V was clipped by 5 bases and J by 1 base, with 7 bases between them. Written as DNA, the CDR3 is TGTGCCAGCAGCCCTCGGGGCACAGATACGCAGTATTTT. As protein: CASSPRGTDTQYF.

CDR3 protein: CATLSDIGTYEQYF. The DNA of the CDR3 is TGTGCCACCCTTTCGGACATCGGAACCTACGAGCAGTACTTC. V is TRBV6-2 or TRBV6-3 and J is TRBJ2-7; tentatively, D is TRBD1 (5 bases). The V gene's germline CDR1 is MNHEY and CDR2 SVGEGT. The V end was cut by 10 bases, the J end by 2 bases, with 18 bases between. This CDR3 region has 14 residues.

The chain has TRBV6-5 and TRBJ2-3, with TRBD1 identical over 10 bases. Germline trimming cut 7 bases from V and 4 bases from J; bases unmatched to any gene: 5. CDR1 and CDR2 (germline): MNHEY, SVGAGI. The length of the CDR3 is 14 residues. CDR3 loop: CASIPGTGADTQYF. CDR3 DNA: TGTGCCAGCATCCCCGGGACAGGGGCAGATACGCAGTATTTT.

V gene TRBV6-6 combines with J gene TRBJ2-7; possible D gene TRBD2, 5 bases. Per the germline V gene, CDR1 is MNHNY and CDR2 is SVGAGI (reference sequence). Trimming removed 8 bases from V and 2 bases from J, with 22 bases in between. The CDR3 spans 16 residues. In DNA, the CDR3 is TGTGCCAGCCGGGGATACGGACGCACCGGAACCTACGAGCAGTACTTC. It yields the protein CASRGYGRTGTYEQYF.

V gene TRBV7-8 combines with J gene TRBJ2-7; 10 bases line up with TRBD1. The junction had 9 bases not matched to a gene; V was cut back by 5 bases and J by 5 bases. This CDR3 has 15 residues. CDR1 and CDR2 (germline): SGHVS, FQNEAQ. The CDR3 region has the DNA TGTGCCAGCAGCCCCTCCTGGGACAGGGGCAACGAGCAGTACTTC. This encodes CASSPSWDRGNEQYF. Complete variable domain (other parts from reference TRBV7-8 and TRBJ2-7): GAGVSQSPRYKVAKRGQDVALRCDPISGHVSLFWYQQALGQGPEFLTYFQNEAQLDKSGLPSDRFFAERPEGSVSTLKIQRTQQEDSAVYLCASSPSWDRGNEQYFGPGTRLTVT.

There are a few counts of this clonotype. The rearrangement uses TRBV20-1 and TRBJ2-1, with TRBD2 matching over 9 bases. The CDR3 has 14 amino acids. The V segment lost 2 bases and the J segment 5 bases; nucleotides outside the gene matches: 4. From germline, CDR1 is DFQATT and CDR2 SNEGSKA (reference sequence). CDR3 in DNA: TGCAGTGCTAGATCAGCGGGGGGTAACAATGAGCAGTTCTTC. Translated: CSARSAGGNNEQFF.

The CDR3 DNA sequence: TGTGCCAGCAGTTACAGGGGGTCCTACGAGCAGTACTTC. It specifies CASSYRGSYEQYF. V gene TRBV27 combines with J gene TRBJ2-7; 8 nucleotides align to TRBD1. The CDR3 contains 13 residues. Germline V gene data show CDR1 as MNHEY and CDR2 as SMNVEV (reference sequence). V lost 4 bases, J lost 1 base, and 0 bases stayed unmatched.

In its sample, this clonotype was seen a few times. The chain links TRBV20-1 to TRBJ1-5; D remains ambiguous. CDR3 length equals 12 residues. Deletions cut 3 bases from V and 2 bases from J, with 5 bases between. CDR1 DFQATT and CDR2 SNEGSKA come from the germline V gene (reference sequence). The CDR3 nucleotides are TGCAGTGCTAGTCTAGGCAATCAGCCCCAGCATTTT. It translates to CSASLGNQPQHF.

This clonotype was found a few times. The rearrangement joins TRBV7-9 to TRBJ2-3; possibly TRBD2 for D (6 bases). In germline, CDR1 is SEHNR, CDR2 FQNEAQ (reference sequence). CDR3 length equals 14 residues. With 4 bases removed from V and 4 bases from J, the gap between germline ends came to 12 bases. The chain's CDR3 is CASSSSGTSDTQYF. CDR3 in DNA: TGTGCCAGCAGCTCGTCCGGGACTTCAGATACGCAGTATTTT. Full variable domain (rest looked up from reference TRBV7-9 and TRBJ2-3): DTGVSQNPRHKITKRGQNVTFRCDPISEHNRLYWYRQTLGQGPEFLTYFQNEAQLEKSRLLSDRFSAERPKGSFSTLEIQRTEQGDSAMYLCASSSSGTSDTQYFGPGTRLTVL.

The CDR3 coding sequence is TGTGCCAGCAGCCCCAGCGGGGGGGTACTGACAGATACGCAGTATTTT. This sequence encodes CASSPSGGVLTDTQYF. The chain couples TRBV11-2 to TRBJ2-3, with 10 bases aligning to TRBD2. The J segment lost 3 bases and the V segment lost 5 bases, leaving 8 bases of the junction unmatched. This CDR3 has 16 amino acids. Germline CDR1 SGHAT, CDR2 FQNNGV. Looking up the rest from reference TRBV11-2 and TRBJ2-3 gives the full variable domain: EAGVAQSPRYKIIEKRQSVAFWCNPISGHATLYWYQQILGQGPKLLIQFQNNGVVDDSQLPKDRFSAERLKGVDSTLKIQPAKLEDSAVYLCASSPSGGVLTDTQYFGPGTRLTVL.

In this sample, this clonotype turned up a few times. V gene TRBV7-2 combines with J gene TRBJ2-7; TRBD1 might be the D (5 bases). The length of the CDR3 is 13 residues. The germline V gene has CDR1 SGHTA and CDR2 FQGNSA. V shed 4 bases and J shed 7 bases, with 14 bases lying between them. Written as DNA, the CDR3 is TGTGCCAGCAGCTCTCCAGGGTTTGGGGAGCAGTACTTC. It translates to CASSSPGFGEQYF. Combining the CDR3 with reference TRBV7-2 and TRBJ2-7 gives the whole variable domain GAGVSQSPSNKVTEKGKDVELRCDPISGHTALYWYRQSLGQGLEFLIYFQGNSAPDKSGLPSDRFSAERTGGSVSTLTIQRTQQEDSAVYLCASSSPGFGEQYFGPGTRLTVT.

This clonotype was detected only once. CDR3 DNA sequence: TGTGCCAGCAGCGTAGGGGCGTGGGGACAGACCTACAATGAGCAGTTCTTC. The encoded protein is CASSVGAWGQTYNEQFF. The rearrangement joins TRBV9 to TRBJ2-1; 7 bases fit TRBD1. The length of the CDR3 is 17 residues. V shed 0 bases, J shed 2 bases, and the junction held 8 bases outside the gene matches. Germline CDR1 is SGDLS and CDR2 is YYNGEE.